The following is a TCR beta chain sequence with its context. Since a much larger clone is just one base distant, this may be a read error. Total RNA amounting to roughly 450 ng was the source from which TCR beta cDNA was made with a constant-region primer. It was through three nested multiplex PCR rounds of slightly modified ARM-PCR that TCR beta libraries arose. The first two PCR rounds used TRBV1-TRBV30 primers with a Cbeta primer, 10 cycles each. Via MiXCR, TCRdb re-called the multiplex PCR reads, giving one row per CDR3 protein. The sample lists about 180,000 distinct CDR3 sequences, approximately 60% occurring once. The CDR3 extends over 16 amino acids. CDR1 is SGHNT, CDR2 YENEEA, per germline. Losses at the gene ends were 5 bases for V and 10 bases for J; bases not matched to a gene: 16. The data derive from a study of tumor-infiltrating lymphocytes in primary liver carcinoma. Blood RNA was derived from unsorted whole blood, and germline DNA was extracted too.

The TCR was taken from a middle-aged man with primary liver carcinoma and hepatitis B virus infection. The sample consisted of peripheral blood. The chain carries TRBV11-3 and TRBJ2-3; 9 nucleotides align to TRBD2. Here the CDR3 reads CASSLGTSRGAQSQYF. In nucleotides, the CDR3 is TGTGCCAGCAGCCTCGGGACTAGCAGGGGTGCGCAGTCGCAGTATTTT.